This note documents a single T cell receptor (beta chain) sequence. The data were produced by immunoSEQ multiplex PCR, yet TCRdb's version contains in-frame clones alone and is incomplete. The table includes just over 95,000 clones, over 80% detected once. The sample belongs to a study of blood T cell repertoires in COVID-19. Study details: Acute and convalescent COVID-19 samples came from the United States, Italy and Spain.

The CDR3 is made up of 11 amino acids. Trimming shortened V by 7 bases and J by 6 bases, and 9 bases separated the two germline ends. The V gene is TRBV12-3 or TRBV12-4, the J gene TRBJ1-1; D is undetermined. The specimen was peripheral blood. This clonotype was obtained from a man at least 80 years old with acute or convalescent COVID-19. This chain's CDR3 is CASNRSPEAFF. The DNA for the CDR3 is TGTGCCAGCAACCGGAGCCCTGAAGCTTTCTTT.